This T cell receptor (beta chain) is from a study of cytomegalovirus exposure and HLA in healthy donors (TCRdb year 2017). About the investigation overall: According to an earlier analysis of a few hundred of the donors, about 179 million T cells yielded approximately 120 million unique TCR beta sequences and 276 Gb of sequence data. Roughly 300 gigabases of sequencing data and around 80 million unique TCR sequences made up an early release that covered 500 to 700 HLA-typed donors. The genetic ancestry cluster associated with self-reported Caucasian donors included roughly four fifths of the 300 to 400 genotyped donors. The study was designed to test whether signatures of past pathogen exposure could be identified by cataloging public T cell receptors. The T cell repertoires of around 670 subjects were profiled by immunosequencing and related to cytomegalovirus serostatus. Along with the approximately 700-subject first cohort, a separate validation cohort of approximately 110 different subjects was used. To predict cytomegalovirus infection status, the study combined high-throughput TCR immunosequencing, statistical association of individual TCRs with disease status, and machine learning. A later analysis re-analyzed previously published TCR beta repertoires from 550 to 700 donors and added high-resolution HLA genotyping to study TCR occurrence patterns. Rather than using new phenotypic data, the later analysis identified candidate immune exposures from TCR beta sequences and from how often those sequences occurred across donors. In an earlier analysis of 587 of the donors, high-throughput TCR beta sequencing was used to judge whether each TCR beta V gene segment behaved as functional or pseudogenic. Alongside the repertoire data, information on donor age, sex, ethnicity and CMV serostatus was compiled. A later genetic analysis used genome-wide SNP genotypes for about three fifths of the 666 donors, treating that subset as a discovery cohort. Every discovery cohort repertoire had been produced on one sequencing platform. Class I and class II HLA loci were covered by the typing at four-digit resolution. Typing coverage varied by locus: roughly 620-640 donors for A, B, C, DRB1 and DQB1; more than 500 for DQA1; over 600 for DPA1; approximately 490 for DPB1. Because of strong linkage in the cohort, roughly five DR-DQ haplotypes were treated as single units for association and clustering. Across roughly 420 genotyped donors of the cohort, an average of roughly 250,000 unique TCR beta nucleotide sequences per donor were sequenced, and around 19% of those sequences were non-productive. Findings and caveats that apply to the study as a whole: When HLA alleles, especially DR and DQ, strongly co-occurred, TCR associations were difficult to assign to individual alleles. HLA typing was unavailable for some donors at each locus, so association tests used only the typed subset. It was suggested by the authors that the approach could potentially be generalized to other disease states and immunological phenotypes. Immune exposure information for the cohort was limited to CMV serostatus. Across donors, most TCR sequences were observed very rarely, whereas some public TCRs were present in many individuals. A cluster of highly shared sequence variants was judged likely to be a technical artifact of the sequencing pipeline. A further reported finding was that TCR beta sequences accurately predicted the HLA-A and HLA-B alleles for most subjects in the first cohort. The classifier was reported to diagnose cytomegalovirus status with high specificity and sensitivity in both the original cohort and the validation cohort. Most CMV-associated TCR beta chains appeared to be HLA-restricted in a later analysis, and the HLA associations seemed to be driven largely by CMV exposure. Sequencing depth was assumed to be roughly uniform across donors in the presence/absence analyses, though that assumption may not hold. In a later analysis, about 16,000 TCR beta sequences were associated with specific HLA alleles at a false discovery rate of 0.05. A later analysis reported that several top co-occurrence clusters appeared linked to parvovirus B19, influenza, CMV and Epstein-Barr virus. Some IMGT-functional V segments, including TRBV6-2 and TRBV6-3, could not be distinguished by the 87-base-pair reads and were therefore excluded. In an earlier analysis of some 550 of the donors, most TCR beta V segments were observed in productive rearrangements about 90% or about 30% of the time, broadly matching IMGT annotations. Three of the identified cytomegalovirus-associated TCR beta chains were confirmed in vitro to be specific for cytomegalovirus antigens. Correlated functional status among segregating V segments might be attributable to linkage disequilibrium, but an unknown experimental factor could not be ruled out. In a later genetic analysis, a missense DCLRE1C variant was associated with V-gene and J-gene trimming of TCR beta chains, and the association was replicated in an independent cohort. A total of about 150 TCR beta chains were listed by the study as associated with cytomegalovirus. A later analysis found that HLA-associated TCR beta chains were more clonally expanded and had lower generation probabilities than equally common non-associated chains. According to a later genetic analysis, donors in an Asian-associated ancestry cluster had fewer N-insertions in productive TCRs than the approximately 700-donor mean. In a later analysis, the rate of TCR association differed among HLA loci, with DRB1 alleles having the most associated TCRs and HLA-C alleles having the fewest. The earlier analysis of approximately 540 of the donors excluded 15 to 20 rarely observed V segments, including chromosome 9 orphons, because counts were too low. In this cohort, only TCR beta chains were sequenced, and detectable features were limited by the absence of alpha or paired-chain data.

In the germline V gene, CDR1 corresponds to SGHAT and CDR2 to FQNNGV. The CDR3, from cysteine to phenylalanine, totals 12 residues. Solely the CDR3 DNA is kept, with 36 bases framed from the first base. V drops 5 bases and J drops 7 bases, leaving 9 bases in between. Regarding this clone: Its antigen has not been determined. Per-base quality was not reported, and no clone a single base away is much larger than it.

Library preparation was by the immunoSEQ multiplex PCR assay. For the multiplex PCR, a mixture combining 60 forward primers for TCR Vbeta segments and 13 reverse primers for TCR Jbeta segments was used. The CDR3 region of rearranged TCR beta genes was amplified from genomic DNA with a multiplex PCR assay. Amplified TCR beta libraries were sequenced as 87-base-pair reads on the Illumina HiSeq System. For the original study's pipeline: In a later analysis, about 80 million unique TCR beta chains were counted across the 500 to 850 repertoires, and roughly 10 million of these chains were shared by at least two donors. To remove PCR and sequencing errors, raw reads were error-corrected and collapsed into unique sequences using a nearest-neighbor algorithm that merged closely related sequences. To assign V, D and J gene segments, CDR3 sequences were aligned to IMGT reference sequences. For a sequence to be retained, at least a six-nucleotide match to both a V gene segment and a J gene segment was required. A rearrangement counted as productive if the CDR3 had no stop codons and remained in frame with V and J, and every other rearrangement counted as non-productive. Following IMGT convention, CDR3 was defined as the stretch from the second conserved V-encoded cysteine up to the conserved J-encoded phenylalanine. In an earlier analysis of 550 to 650 of the donors, sequences lacking an unambiguous match to a single V gene segment were excluded. An earlier analysis of about 600 of the donors called V segments functional above 56.7% productive rearrangements and segregating when the between-donor standard deviation exceeded 5%. A statistical classification framework was developed to diagnose cytomegalovirus status using the catalog of TCR beta chain sequences. In a later analysis, TCR nucleotide sequences were compared against IMGT/GENE-DB human TR gene sequences so that V and J genes could be assigned. The TCRdist pipeline was used in a later analysis to assign CDR3 sequences and most-parsimonious VDJ recombination scenarios. In a later analysis, each TCR beta chain was defined by its CDR3 amino acid sequence together with its V-gene family, and reads without a unique V-gene family were excluded. In a later analysis, nearly 600 highly shared, low-generation-probability nucleotide sequences were removed to address suspected cross-contamination and a sequencing artifact. For each public chain, a later analysis derived a clonal expansion index from normalized ranks of inferred template counts within each repertoire. In a later analysis, generation probabilities were computed with a VDJ recombination model fitted to out-of-frame rearrangements, and the resulting probabilities were checked against IGoR. A later analysis scored TCR-TCR, TCR-HLA and TCR-CMV co-occurrence with hypergeometric tests, applying a repertoire-size bias correction to TCR pairs. In a later analysis, false discovery rates were estimated by permuting HLA or CMV assignments 20 times. In a later analysis, co-occurring TCRs were grouped with DBSCAN, and TCRdist sequence similarity was added when clustering was performed within HLA-allele-positive subsets. Repertoires with fewer than 30,000 or more than 120,000 public chains, plus five repertoires with anomalous nucleotide sharing, were excluded from co-occurrence clustering. TCRdb took this table from immuneACCESS and kept in-frame rearrangements with V and J called. Such tables lack part of the clones; where checked against another copy, unresolved V genes explain under half of the gap, and the rest is unexplained. V, J and clone size were drawn from that table, and D and trimming were deduced from the DNA. The sample records tens of thousands of clones, less than 80% of which are singletons. 2.1% of the sample is held by the ten biggest clonotypes.

In total, roughly 710 healthy bone marrow donors made up the cohort. Cohort members were all nominally healthy when sampled, although unrecorded immune exposures were likely present. The donor was CMV seronegative and was included in the group of a few hundred seronegative cohort members. A peripheral blood sample was provided by each donor, and peripheral blood mononuclear cells were used for TCR beta sequencing. The Qiagen DNeasy Blood Extraction Kit was used to extract genomic DNA from the blood cell samples. The clonotype originates from a man aged 30 to 39 in good health and CMV-seronegative. The V and J genes are TRBV11-2 and TRBJ2-1, with TRBD1 perhaps the D gene, on 5 matching bases. The material sequenced was PBMCs. The nucleotide sequence is TGTGCCAGCAGCGCCAGGGTGAATGAGCAGTTCTTC. This gives the protein CASSARVNEQFF. The reference TRBV11-2 and TRBJ2-1 proteins fill in what lies around the CDR3, so the full variable domain reads EAGVAQSPRYKIIEKRQSVAFWCNPISGHATLYWYQQILGQGPKLLIQFQNNGVVDDSQLPKDRFSAERLKGVDSTLKIQPAKLEDSAVYLCASSARVNEQFFGPGTRLTVL.